Listed here are 23 T cell receptor beta chains from one sample, sequenced in a study of blood T cell repertoires in COVID-19. Profiling relied on immunoSEQ multiplex PCR, and the TCRdb table lists in-frame clones only, not all of them. The table shows around 20,000 clones, with 87% occurring only once. Material for sequencing was peripheral blood. The receptors shown here come from a human donor in a cohort sampled during active COVID-19. The donor label of this sample is uncertain.

The chain couples TRBV5-5 to TRBJ1-2, with 9 bases identical to TRBD1. Trimming cost V 1 base and J 4 bases; bases outside gene matches: 11. This CDR3 region has 17 residues. CDR1 is SGHKS and CDR2 is YYEKEE in the germline V gene (reference sequence). The chain's CDR3 is CASSLHTGTGYSYGYTF. DNA of the CDR3: TGTGCCAGCAGCTTGCATACCGGGACAGGGTATAGCTATGGCTACACCTTC.

This clone was picked up one time. In nucleotides, the CDR3 is TGTGCCAGCAGCTCTATCGCGGGAGTGCCGAACACCGGGGAGCTGTTTTTT. Protein: CASSSIAGVPNTGELFF. The genes are TRBV7-9 and TRBJ2-2, with TRBD2 matching over 7 bases. CDR3 length: 17 residues. Per the germline V gene, CDR1 is SEHNR and CDR2 is FQNEAQ (reference sequence). V dropped 4 bases and J dropped 0; count of bases not matched to a gene: 8.

The V gene is TRBV5-5, the J gene TRBJ1-5, with a possible D match to TRBD1 (5 bases). The CDR3 is 13 amino acids. CDR1 is SGHKS and CDR2 is YYEKEE in the germline V gene (reference sequence). Deletions cut 1 base from V and 9 bases from J, with 11 bases between. DNA for the CDR3: TGTGCCAGCAGCTTGCGGAGGGACTGGCCCCAGCATTTT. Residues: CASSLRRDWPQHF.

The chain carries TRBV30 and TRBJ1-5, with TRBD1 as a possible D gene (6 bases). V was trimmed by 0 bases and J by 2 bases, leaving 11 bases between them. CDR3 length: 15 residues. Per the germline V gene, CDR1 is GTSNPN and CDR2 is SVGIG (reference sequence). The CDR3 loop reads CAWSVGGVGNQPQHF. Here the CDR3 DNA reads TGTGCCTGGAGTGTAGGGGGGGTTGGCAATCAGCCCCAGCATTTT.

The genes are TRBV11-2 and TRBJ2-2, with 12 bases fitting TRBD2. V lost 5 bases to trimming and J lost 4 bases; unmatched junction nucleotides: 5. This CDR3 is built from 16 residues. Germline lookup yields CDR1 SGHAT and CDR2 FQNNGV. The CDR3 DNA sequence: TGTGCCAGCAGCCAAGGACTAGCGGGAACCACCGGGGAGCTGTTTTTT. This sequence encodes CASSQGLAGTTGELFF.

The chain joins TRBV7-9 to TRBJ2-1; TRBD2 might be the D (5 bases). Germline V CDR1 and CDR2: SEHNR, FQNEAQ (reference sequence). The CDR3 covers 16 residues. Trimming removed 1 base at V and 4 bases at J, with 14 bases between. The CDR3 bases are TGTGCCAGCAGCTTAGTTAAGTCAGGAGGATACAATGAGCAGTTCTTC. It specifies CASSLVKSGGYNEQFF.

CDR3 protein: CASSHPGLAGTYNEQFF. In DNA, the CDR3 is TGCGCCAGCAGCCATCCGGGACTAGCGGGCACCTACAATGAGCAGTTCTTC. The rearrangement joins TRBV4-1 to TRBJ2-1; 12 nucleotides agree with TRBD2. V lost 3 bases, J lost 2 bases, and 5 bases stayed unmatched. CDR3 length: 17 amino acids. Germline lookup yields CDR1 MGHRA and CDR2 YSYEKL.

This chain joins TRBV5-1 and TRBJ1-1; possible D gene TRBD1, 6 bases. V was cut by 2 bases and J by 0 bases, with 8 bases left in between. The CDR3 totals 14 residues. Germline V gene sequence: CDR1 SGHRS, CDR2 YFSETQ. DNA of the CDR3: TGCGCCAGCAGCTTAGACAGGATGAACACTGAAGCTTTCTTT. Protein: CASSLDRMNTEAFF.

The V and J genes are TRBV7-8 and TRBJ2-7; 12 bases align to TRBD2. Trimming cost V 4 bases and J 3 bases; bases outside gene matches: 7. The length of the CDR3 is 16 residues. The V gene's germline CDR1 is SGHVS and CDR2 FQNEAQ. DNA for the CDR3: TGTGCCAGCAGCTCCAGGACTAGCGGGAACCTCTACGAGCAGTACTTC. Translation gives CASSSRTSGNLYEQYF. Looking up the rest from reference TRBV7-8 and TRBJ2-7 gives the full variable domain: GAGVSQSPRYKVAKRGQDVALRCDPISGHVSLFWYQQALGQGPEFLTYFQNEAQLDKSGLPSDRFFAERPEGSVSTLKIQRTQQEDSAVYLCASSSRTSGNLYEQYFGPGTRLTVT.

The J gene is TRBJ1-2, the V gene TRBV7-8, with a weak D call TRBD1 (5 bases). V shed 7 bases and J shed 0 bases, with 12 bases lying between them. CDR1 and CDR2 from the germline V gene are SGHVS and FQNEAQ. The CDR3 has 14 amino acids. The CDR3 here is CASTLTASNYGYTF. DNA for the CDR3: TGTGCCAGCACCTTGACAGCATCTAACTATGGCTACACCTTC.

The gene calls are TRBV5-4 and TRBJ2-2; D is unclear. The CDR3 is 15 residues long. V was cut by 3 bases and J by 5 bases, with 14 bases left in between. Germline CDR1 and CDR2: SGHNT and YYREEE (reference sequence). CDR3 bases: TGTGCCAGCAGCTCAAGAGGTGCCCTTACCGGGGAGCTGTTTTTT. Amino acid sequence: CASSSRGALTGELFF.

CDR3 loop: CASSNRDSGTF. The CDR3 nucleotides are TGTGCCAGCAGCAACCGGGACTCGGGGACCTTC. The chain carries TRBV7-9 and TRBJ1-2; the D gene is possibly TRBD1 (5 bases). The CDR3 has 11 amino acids. V gave up 5 bases and J gave up 14 bases, with 15 bases separating them. The germline V gene encodes CDR1 SEHNR and CDR2 FQNEAQ (reference sequence).

The J gene is TRBJ2-5, the V gene TRBV4-1, with TRBD1 matching over 7 bases. With 4 bases clipped from V and 1 base from J, the junction kept 6 bases outside the gene matches. CDR1 is MGHRA and CDR2 is YSYEKL in the germline V gene. This CDR3 is built from 15 residues. CDR3 region: CASSRDRVGQETQYF. The CDR3 DNA reads as TGCGCCAGCAGCCGAGACAGGGTAGGCCAAGAGACCCAGTACTTC.

This chain joins TRBV19 and TRBJ1-6, with D possibly being TRBD1 (6 bases). Germline assignment: CDR1 LNHDA and CDR2 SQIVND (reference sequence). The CDR3 spans 17 residues. V was clipped by 3 bases and J by 7 bases, with 19 bases between them. The CDR3 coding sequence is TGTGCCAGTAGTATGTTTGGGACACCAGCTCAAAATTCACCCCTCCACTTT. It yields the protein CASSMFGTPAQNSPLHF.

J is TRBJ2-7 and V is TRBV18, with TRBD2 matching over 12 bases. V lost 7 bases, J lost 6 bases, and 7 bases stayed unmatched. The germline V gene has CDR1 KGHSH and CDR2 LQKENI. This CDR3 region has 14 residues. For the CDR3, the DNA is TGTGCCAGCTACGCGACTAGCGGGAGCTCCGAGCAGTACTTC. Protein product: CASYATSGSSEQYF.

In its sample, this clone was seen once. The V call is TRBV12-3 or TRBV12-4, the J call TRBJ2-1; maybe TRBD1 (6 bases). The CDR3 is made up of 13 amino acids. V gave up 6 bases and J gave up 7 bases, with 13 bases separating them. As DNA, the CDR3 is TGTGCCAGCAGGAACAGGGTCGGGAATGAGCAGTTCTTC. It encodes CASRNRVGNEQFF.

The chain carries TRBV9 and TRBJ1-6; D is possibly TRBD1 (6 bases). V lost 0 bases to trimming and J lost 6 bases, with 13 bases between them. The CDR3 loop spans 16 amino acids. Germline V gene lookup returns CDR1 SGDLS and CDR2 YYNGEE. The CDR3 is CASSVGATGPNSPLHF. CDR3 in DNA: TGTGCCAGCAGCGTAGGGGCTACAGGGCCTAATTCACCCCTCCACTTT.

This clone is labeled as large (0.1 to 1%). The gene calls are TRBV5-1 and TRBJ1-2; TRBD1 is a possible D gene (6 bases). Germline lookup yields CDR1 SGHRS and CDR2 YFSETQ. The V end was cut by 0 bases, the J end by 0 bases, with 15 bases between. The CDR3 contains 17 residues. The CDR3 protein is CASSLDGGADSNYGYTF. The CDR3 DNA sequence: TGCGCCAGCAGCTTGGATGGGGGCGCGGACTCTAACTATGGCTACACCTTC.

This clone appeared a few times. The chain has TRBV2 and TRBJ1-5; 7 bases are shared with TRBD1. The germline V gene has CDR1 SNHLY and CDR2 FYNNEI. The CDR3 has 15 residues. The V and J ends lost 6 bases and 2 bases, in that order; junction bases with no gene match: 7. Here the CDR3 DNA reads TGTGCCAGCAGGAGGGGGCAGGGAGGCAATCAGCCCCAGCATTTT. This translates into CASRRGQGGNQPQHF.

This clone came up once. The chain carries TRBV19 and TRBJ1-1, with 9 bases that match TRBD1. Germline V CDR1 and CDR2: LNHDA, SQIVND (reference sequence). This CDR3 region has 15 residues. The trim removed 4 bases at V and 6 bases at J, leaving 9 bases unmatched. The CDR3 sequence: CASSTGQGNGPEAFF. Written as DNA, the CDR3 is TGTGCCAGTAGTACCGGACAGGGGAATGGGCCTGAAGCTTTCTTT.

The chain employs TRBV6-5 and TRBJ2-3, with 13 bases lining up with TRBD2. This CDR3 region has 14 residues. CDR1 and CDR2 (germline): MNHEY, SVGAGI. Trimming removed 7 bases from V and 7 bases from J; junction bases left unmatched: 5. The CDR3 coding sequence is TGTGCCAGCACCTGGACTAGCGGGAGTTATACGCAGTATTTT. It yields the protein CASTWTSGSYTQYF.

V is TRBV28 and J is TRBJ2-7, with TRBD2 as a possible D gene (6 bases). V was trimmed by 2 bases and J by 1 base, leaving 12 bases between them. This CDR3 contains 15 residues. Germline values: CDR1 MDHEN, CDR2 SYDVKM. The CDR3 loop is CASSLGGDSSYEQYF. The CDR3 coding sequence is TGTGCCAGCAGTTTAGGAGGGGACTCGTCCTACGAGCAGTACTTC.

This clone was found once. The chain joins TRBV10-2 to TRBJ2-6, with 8 bases lining up with TRBD1. Per the germline V gene, CDR1 is WSHSY and CDR2 is SAAADI. The CDR3 length is 18 residues. V shed 0 bases, J shed 1 base, and the junction held 5 bases outside the gene matches. The CDR3: CASSESARGHSGANVLTF. For the CDR3, the DNA is TGCGCCAGCAGTGAGTCGGCCAGGGGGCATTCTGGGGCCAACGTCCTGACTTTC.